This T cell receptor (beta chain) was sequenced during a study of blood T cells in healthy people across ages. Primed by a sample-barcoded 5' primer and a J-beta primer mix, a second PCR proceeded for 7 to 11 cycles. Using its own MiXCR run on the 5' RACE reads, TCRdb lists one record per CDR3 protein. The sample lists about 1.8 million distinct CDR3 sequences, 49% occurring once. CDR3 length: 15 amino acids. V dropped 7 bases and J dropped 7; count of bases not matched to a gene: 11. Germline values: CDR1 SNHLY, CDR2 FYNNEI. V is TRBV2 and J is TRBJ2-1; the match to TRBD1 covers 9 bases. Sequences were obtained from blood. This clonotype was obtained from a woman in her forties in good health. The CDR3 is CASKTRQGGNNEQFF. DNA for the CDR3: TGTGCCAGCAAGACTAGACAGGGGGGGAATAATGAGCAGTTCTTC.